These 16 T cell receptor beta chains originate from one sample sequenced in a study of CD8+ T cells in alopecia areata. The treatment denotes: oral pan-JAK inhibitor, 5-10 mg twice daily. Reverse transcribed after extraction, RNA yielded cDNA as the sequencing template. Here immunoSEQ multiplex PCR was the method, and the copy in TCRdb shows in-frame clones only, minus some. The sample lists approximately 180,000 clones, 64% occurring once. The sequencing here drew on CD4+ T cells sorted from blood, taken between weeks 49 and 50, from a patient treated with tofacitinib. The source of these receptors is a human donor with alopecia areata.

This clone was seen only a few times. The chain joins TRBV18 to TRBJ2-1; D is possibly TRBD2 (6 bases). The V end was cut by 1 base, the J end by 0 bases, with 13 bases between. CDR3 length: 17 amino acids. Looked up from germline, CDR1 is KGHSH and CDR2 is LQKENI. CDR3 in DNA: TGTGCCAGCTCACCACGGGCAGCCGGGGGCTCCTACAATGAGCAGTTCTTC. It yields the protein CASSPRAAGGSYNEQFF.

The chain couples TRBV29-1 to TRBJ2-3; 8 bases align to TRBD2. Per germline, CDR1 SQVTM and CDR2 ANQGSEA. After removal of 5 bases from V and 4 bases from J, the junction contained 8 bases not matched to a gene. The CDR3 is 14 residues long. CDR3 in amino acids: CSVKFRGGADTQYF. In nucleotides, the CDR3 is TGCAGCGTTAAGTTCCGGGGGGGAGCAGATACGCAGTATTTT.

As DNA, the CDR3 is TGTGCCTGGAGTGTACTCGGGGGGCACACCCGAGAGGATACGCAGTATTTT. Its translation is CAWSVLGGHTREDTQYF. The V gene is TRBV30, the J gene TRBJ2-3, with D perhaps matching TRBD2 (7 bases). The V end lost 0 bases, the J end lost 6 bases, and 22 bases lay between the germline ends. The CDR3 is 17 residues long. Looked up from germline, CDR1 is GTSNPN and CDR2 is SVGIG (reference sequence).

The V call is TRBV29-1, the J call TRBJ1-1; TRBD1 is a possible D gene (5 bases). The CDR3 spans 13 residues. Trimming removed 4 bases at V and 0 bases at J, with 9 bases between. CDR1 is SQVTM, CDR2 ANQGSEA, per germline. The CDR3: CSVVRTLNTEAFF. The CDR3, as DNA: TGCAGCGTTGTGCGGACACTGAACACTGAAGCTTTCTTT. The variable domain in full, with the rest retrieved from reference TRBV29-1 and TRBJ1-1, is SAVISQKPSRDICQRGTSLTIQCQVDSQVTMMFWYRQQPGQSLTLIATANQGSEATYESGFVIDKFPISRPNLTFSTLTVSNMSPEDSSIYLCSVVRTLNTEAFFGQGTRLTVV.

The chain combines TRBV29-1 with TRBJ2-1; 11 positions agree with TRBD2. CDR3 length equals 15 residues. Germline V gene data show CDR1 as SQVTM and CDR2 as ANQGSEA. J lost 4 bases, V lost 1 base, and 3 bases had no gene match. The CDR3 loop reads CSVEVGLAGYNEQFF. The DNA for the CDR3 is TGCAGCGTTGAAGTCGGACTAGCGGGTTACAATGAGCAGTTCTTC.

The rearrangement uses TRBV30 and TRBJ1-3; no clear D gene. Looked up from germline, CDR1 is GTSNPN and CDR2 is SVGIG (reference sequence). V gave up 4 bases and J gave up 2 bases, with 12 bases separating them. The CDR3 totals 14 residues. The chain's CDR3 is CAWNKGIPGNTIYF. CDR3 coding DNA: TGTGCCTGGAATAAGGGAATACCTGGAAACACCATATATTTT.

The chain is built from TRBV14 and TRBJ2-4; TRBD1 or TRBD2 may be the D gene (5 bases each). V dropped 0 bases and J dropped 6 bases, with 21 bases sitting between them. Germline CDR1 reads SGHDN; CDR2 reads FVKESK. The CDR3 runs 18 residues. The CDR3 loop reads CASSQDWKGRGVGNIQYF. For the CDR3, the DNA is TGTGCCAGCAGCCAAGATTGGAAGGGGAGAGGGGTCGGAAACATTCAGTACTTC.

This chain links TRBV4-3 with TRBJ2-6; D gene ambiguous. This CDR3 has 17 residues. V lost 0 bases to trimming and J lost 0 bases, with 9 bases between them. Germline V gene lookup returns CDR1 LGHNA and CDR2 YSLEER. The CDR3 DNA reads as TGCGCCAGCAGCCAAGATGCAGGTCGCTCTGGGGCCAACGTCCTGACTTTC. It yields the protein CASSQDAGRSGANVLTF.

This sequence joins TRBV2 and TRBJ1-1; D uncertain. CDR1 and CDR2 from the germline V gene are SNHLY and FYNNEI. The CDR3 is 14 amino acids. Trimming took 0 bases from V and 0 from J, leaving 5 bases between them. CDR3 coding DNA: TGTGCCAGCAGTGAAGCCTTAATGAACACTGAAGCTTTCTTT. Amino acid sequence: CASSEALMNTEAFF.

This clone came up once. The chain links TRBV9 to TRBJ2-5; TRBD1 aligns across 8 bases. Germline CDR1 is SGDLS and CDR2 is YYNGEE. Losses at the gene ends were 4 bases for V and 5 bases for J; bases not matched to a gene: 7. The CDR3 totals 14 residues. CDR3 coding DNA: TGTGCCAGCAGCCTCGGACAGGGTGGGGAGACCCAGTACTTC. This encodes CASSLGQGGETQYF.

This clone was seen just once. The chain combines TRBV29-1 with TRBJ1-1; D not resolved. This CDR3 spans 13 amino acids. Germline values: CDR1 SQVTM, CDR2 ANQGSEA. Trimming pared 6 bases from V and 6 bases from J, leaving 17 bases between. This chain's CDR3 is CSVSFRQLAEAFF. The CDR3 nucleotides read TGCAGCGTCAGTTTCAGGCAATTGGCTGAAGCTTTCTTT.

J is TRBJ2-1 and V is TRBV5-1; 13 bases align to TRBD2. The germline V gene has CDR1 SGHRS and CDR2 YFSETQ. This CDR3 spans 17 amino acids. The junction had 5 bases not matched to a gene; V was cut back by 4 bases and J by 1 base. CDR3 sequence (DNA): TGCGCCAGCAGCCCACGACTAGCGGGGGGATCCTACAATGAGCAGTTCTTC. It specifies CASSPRLAGGSYNEQFF.

This clone occurred many times. The V call is TRBV19, the J call TRBJ2-3; TRBD1 matches 10 bases. This CDR3 comprises 14 residues. Germline trimming cut 7 bases from V and 7 bases from J; bases unmatched to any gene: 8. CDR1 is LNHDA and CDR2 is SQIVND in the germline V gene (reference sequence). The CDR3 region is CASTLGTGEHTQYF. CDR3 DNA: TGTGCCAGTACCCTAGGGACAGGGGAACATACGCAGTATTTT. The variable domain in full, completed from reference TRBV19 and TRBJ2-3, reads DGGITQSPKYLFRKEGQNVTLSCEQNLNHDAMYWYRQDPGQGLRLIYYSQIVNDFQKGDIAEGYSVSREKKESFPLTVTSAQKNPTAFYLCASTLGTGEHTQYFGPGTRLTVL.

The chain employs TRBV30 and TRBJ1-2; D unresolved. The CDR3 length is 13 residues. Trimming left V 1 base short and J 4 bases short, with 10 bases between. Per the germline V gene, CDR1 is GTSNPN and CDR2 is SVGIG (reference sequence). The CDR3 region is CAWSDIRVYGYTF. The CDR3 DNA follows: TGTGCCTGGAGTGATATAAGGGTCTATGGCTACACCTTC.

CDR3 protein: CATDQGADGGYTF. The CDR3 DNA reads as TGTGCCACGGACCAGGGGGCTGACGGTGGCTACACCTTC. The chain couples TRBV25-1 to TRBJ1-2; 8 nucleotides align to TRBD1. Trimming at V came to 10 bases and at J to 7 bases, leaving 11 bases not matched to a gene. Germline lookup yields CDR1 MGHDK and CDR2 SYGVNS. The CDR3 is 13 residues long.

This clone appeared a few times. The V gene is TRBV29-1, the J gene TRBJ2-7; 9 nucleotides align to TRBD1. Germline trimming cut 3 bases from V and 1 base from J; bases unmatched to any gene: 4. This CDR3 comprises 14 residues. CDR1 is SQVTM, CDR2 ANQGSEA, per germline. The CDR3 sequence is CSVDTGGGSYEQYF. DNA of the CDR3: TGCAGCGTTGATACAGGGGGCGGTTCCTACGAGCAGTACTTC.